This T cell receptor (beta chain) was recorded in a study of identical twins. This clonotype turned up a few times. TCRdb re-analysed the 5' RACE reads in MiXCR, keeping a single row per CDR3 protein. The table records about 520,000 distinct CDR3 sequences, roughly a fifth of them present only once. The donor group consisted entirely of healthy Caucasians. The sample was also reused in another study, on T cells expressing NK-cell markers.

This receptor was obtained from a woman aged 18 to 35 in good health. Sequencing input: CD4+ T cells sorted from blood.

This CDR3 is CSAPGQAYGYTF. CDR3 DNA: TGCAGTGCTCCAGGACAGGCCTATGGCTACACCTTC. The rearrangement uses TRBV20-1 and TRBJ1-2, with TRBD1 matching 7 bases. CDR3 size: 12 residues. Germline CDR1 is DFQATT and CDR2 is SNEGSKA (reference sequence). Trimming at V came to 5 bases and at J to 4 bases, leaving 4 bases not matched to a gene.